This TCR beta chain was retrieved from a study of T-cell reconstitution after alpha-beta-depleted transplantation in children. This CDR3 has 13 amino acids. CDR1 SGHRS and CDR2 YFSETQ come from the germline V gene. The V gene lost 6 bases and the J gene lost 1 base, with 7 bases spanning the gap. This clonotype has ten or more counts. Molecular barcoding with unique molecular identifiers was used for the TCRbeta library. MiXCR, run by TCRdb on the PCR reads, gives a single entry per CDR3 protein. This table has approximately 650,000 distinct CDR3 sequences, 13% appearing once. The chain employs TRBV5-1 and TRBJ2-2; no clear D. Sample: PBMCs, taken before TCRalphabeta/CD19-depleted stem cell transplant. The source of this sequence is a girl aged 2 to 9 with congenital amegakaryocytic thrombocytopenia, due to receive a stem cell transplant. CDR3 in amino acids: CASTVMNTGELFF. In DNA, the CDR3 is TGCGCCAGCACCGTTATGAACACCGGGGAGCTGTTTTTT.